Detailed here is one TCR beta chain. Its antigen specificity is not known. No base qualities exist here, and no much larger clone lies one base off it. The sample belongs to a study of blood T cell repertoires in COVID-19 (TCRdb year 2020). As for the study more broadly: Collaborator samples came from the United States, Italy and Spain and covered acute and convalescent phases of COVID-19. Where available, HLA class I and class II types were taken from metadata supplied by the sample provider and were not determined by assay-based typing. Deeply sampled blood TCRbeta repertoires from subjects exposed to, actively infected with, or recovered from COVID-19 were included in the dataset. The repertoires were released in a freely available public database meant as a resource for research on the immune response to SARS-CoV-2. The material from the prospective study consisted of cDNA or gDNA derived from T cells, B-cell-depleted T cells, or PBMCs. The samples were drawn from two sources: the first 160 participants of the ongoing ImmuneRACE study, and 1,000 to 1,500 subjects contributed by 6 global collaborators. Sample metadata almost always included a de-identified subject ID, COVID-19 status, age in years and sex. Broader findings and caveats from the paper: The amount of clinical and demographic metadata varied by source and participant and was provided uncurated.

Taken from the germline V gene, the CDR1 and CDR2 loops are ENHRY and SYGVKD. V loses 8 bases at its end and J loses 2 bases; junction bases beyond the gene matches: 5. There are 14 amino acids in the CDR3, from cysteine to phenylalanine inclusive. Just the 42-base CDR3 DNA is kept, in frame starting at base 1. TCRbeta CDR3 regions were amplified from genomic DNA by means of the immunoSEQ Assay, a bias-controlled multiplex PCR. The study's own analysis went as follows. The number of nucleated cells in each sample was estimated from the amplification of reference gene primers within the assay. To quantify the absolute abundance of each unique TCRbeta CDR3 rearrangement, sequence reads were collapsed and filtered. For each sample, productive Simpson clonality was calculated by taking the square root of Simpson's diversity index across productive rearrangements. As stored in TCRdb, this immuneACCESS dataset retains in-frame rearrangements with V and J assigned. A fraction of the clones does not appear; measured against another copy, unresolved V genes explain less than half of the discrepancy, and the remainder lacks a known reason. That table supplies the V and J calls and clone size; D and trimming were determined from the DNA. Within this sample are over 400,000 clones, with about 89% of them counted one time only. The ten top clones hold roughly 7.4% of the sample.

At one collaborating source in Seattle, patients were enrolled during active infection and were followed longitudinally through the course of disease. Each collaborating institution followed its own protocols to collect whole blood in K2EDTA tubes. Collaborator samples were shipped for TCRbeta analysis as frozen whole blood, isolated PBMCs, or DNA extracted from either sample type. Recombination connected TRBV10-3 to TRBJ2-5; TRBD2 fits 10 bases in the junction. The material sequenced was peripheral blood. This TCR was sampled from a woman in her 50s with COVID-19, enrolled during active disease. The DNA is TGTGCCATCGCGGCTAGCGGGGGACAAGAGACCCAGTACTTC. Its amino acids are CAIAASGGQETQYF.